The 2 T cell receptor beta chains listed next were all sequenced from one sample in a study of cytomegalovirus exposure and HLA in healthy donors. Primers for the PCR totalled 60 Vbeta and 13 Jbeta. Here immunoSEQ multiplex PCR was the method, and the copy in TCRdb shows in-frame clones only, minus some. The table includes about 140,000 clones, about 80% detected once. What was sequenced was PBMCs. Receptors originate from a man aged 25 to 40 in good health and CMV-seropositive.

This clone was seen more than once but under ten times. The chain recombines TRBV6-6 with TRBJ2-3; no reliable D call. This CDR3 has 14 amino acids. V was pared by 6 bases and J by 2 bases, with 12 bases between. CDR1 and CDR2 (germline): MNHNY, SVGAGI (reference sequence). CDR3 loop: CASRAGRSTDTQYF. In DNA form, the CDR3 reads TGTGCCAGCAGGGCAGGCAGATCCACAGATACGCAGTATTTT.

The chain employs TRBV4-1 and TRBJ2-5; D remains ambiguous. The V gene lost 1 base and the J gene lost 2 bases, with 11 bases spanning the gap. CDR1 and CDR2 from the germline V gene are MGHRA and YSYEKL. The CDR3 is 15 residues long. The DNA for the CDR3 is TGCGCCAGCAGCCAAGCGGGTATCTCACAAGAGACCCAGTACTTC. It encodes CASSQAGISQETQYF.